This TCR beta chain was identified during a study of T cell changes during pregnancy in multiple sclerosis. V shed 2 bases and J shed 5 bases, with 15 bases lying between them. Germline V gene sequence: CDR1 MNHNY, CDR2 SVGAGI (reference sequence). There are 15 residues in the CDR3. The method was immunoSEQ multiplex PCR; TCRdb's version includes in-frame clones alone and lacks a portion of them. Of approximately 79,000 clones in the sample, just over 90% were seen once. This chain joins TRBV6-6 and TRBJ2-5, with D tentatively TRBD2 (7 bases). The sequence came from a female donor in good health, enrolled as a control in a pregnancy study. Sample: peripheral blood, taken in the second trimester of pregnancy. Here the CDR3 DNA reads TGTGCCAGCAGTTACGAAGGGGGGGGGCCGGAGACCCAGTACTTC. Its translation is CASSYEGGGPETQYF.